Listed here are 6 T cell receptor beta chains from one sample, sequenced in a study of T cell responses to AZD1222 COVID-19 vaccine. Method: immunoSEQ multiplex PCR; TCRdb's copy keeps in-frame clones and lacks some. This sample carries 70,000 or so clones, around nine tenths of them seen once, and the ten largest clones take 7.8%. The sample consisted of peripheral blood, taken on day 0 of AZD1222 vaccination. These receptors all stem from an adult in good health.

The chain uses TRBV11-2 and TRBJ2-7, with 7 bases matching TRBD2. There are 15 residues in the CDR3. The J segment lost 2 bases and the V segment lost 5 bases, leaving 9 bases of the junction unmatched. Germline CDR1 SGHAT, CDR2 FQNNGV. In nucleotides, the CDR3 is TGTGCCAGCAGCCCCAGGCGGCTAGCGGCCTACGAGCAGTACTTC. Its translation is CASSPRRLAAYEQYF.

The chain is built from TRBV6-5 and TRBJ2-1, with D possibly TRBD2 on 6 matching bases. CDR1 is MNHEY, CDR2 SVGAGI, per germline. The CDR3 is made up of 14 amino acids. Trimming removed 6 bases at V and 8 bases at J, with 17 bases between. The CDR3 DNA is TGTGCCAGCAGGGGACTCTACCTACAAGATGAGCAGTTCTTC. Its translation is CASRGLYLQDEQFF.

The gene calls are TRBV5-1 and TRBJ1-1, with D perhaps TRBD1 (5 bases). This CDR3 spans 14 amino acids. V was clipped by 4 bases and J by 3 bases, with 13 bases between them. Germline loops: CDR1 SGHRS, CDR2 YFSETQ. CDR3 DNA sequence: TGCGCCAGCAGCCCCGGGGGTACGGACACTGAAGCTTTCTTT. It yields the protein CASSPGGTDTEAFF.

This sequence joins TRBV29-1 and TRBJ1-1, with D maybe TRBD1 (6 bases). The CDR3 length is 11 residues. Per germline, CDR1 SQVTM and CDR2 ANQGSEA. Trimming cost V 2 bases and J 10 bases, with 11 bases left between them. The CDR3 reads CSVEIAGVAFF. Here the CDR3 DNA reads TGCAGCGTTGAAATCGCAGGGGTAGCTTTCTTT.

V usage is TRBV9 and J usage is TRBJ2-4, with 9 nucleotides matching TRBD2. The germline gives CDR1 SGDLS, CDR2 YYNGEE. V was pared by 0 bases and J by 10 bases, with 8 bases of the junction left unmatched. The CDR3 is made up of 15 amino acids. The CDR3 region has the DNA TGTGCCAGCAGCGTAGACCTAGCGGGATCGGGTATTCAGTACTTC. Protein: CASSVDLAGSGIQYF.

J is TRBJ1-5 and V is TRBV18, with D perhaps TRBD1 (5 bases). Germline loops: CDR1 KGHSH, CDR2 LQKENI. Deletions cut 2 bases from V and 6 bases from J, with 17 bases between. The CDR3 loop spans 16 amino acids. DNA of the CDR3: TGTGCCAGCTCACCAAGGGCGGGGGTACGACTTCAGCCCCAGCATTTT. Translating it yields CASSPRAGVRLQPQHF.